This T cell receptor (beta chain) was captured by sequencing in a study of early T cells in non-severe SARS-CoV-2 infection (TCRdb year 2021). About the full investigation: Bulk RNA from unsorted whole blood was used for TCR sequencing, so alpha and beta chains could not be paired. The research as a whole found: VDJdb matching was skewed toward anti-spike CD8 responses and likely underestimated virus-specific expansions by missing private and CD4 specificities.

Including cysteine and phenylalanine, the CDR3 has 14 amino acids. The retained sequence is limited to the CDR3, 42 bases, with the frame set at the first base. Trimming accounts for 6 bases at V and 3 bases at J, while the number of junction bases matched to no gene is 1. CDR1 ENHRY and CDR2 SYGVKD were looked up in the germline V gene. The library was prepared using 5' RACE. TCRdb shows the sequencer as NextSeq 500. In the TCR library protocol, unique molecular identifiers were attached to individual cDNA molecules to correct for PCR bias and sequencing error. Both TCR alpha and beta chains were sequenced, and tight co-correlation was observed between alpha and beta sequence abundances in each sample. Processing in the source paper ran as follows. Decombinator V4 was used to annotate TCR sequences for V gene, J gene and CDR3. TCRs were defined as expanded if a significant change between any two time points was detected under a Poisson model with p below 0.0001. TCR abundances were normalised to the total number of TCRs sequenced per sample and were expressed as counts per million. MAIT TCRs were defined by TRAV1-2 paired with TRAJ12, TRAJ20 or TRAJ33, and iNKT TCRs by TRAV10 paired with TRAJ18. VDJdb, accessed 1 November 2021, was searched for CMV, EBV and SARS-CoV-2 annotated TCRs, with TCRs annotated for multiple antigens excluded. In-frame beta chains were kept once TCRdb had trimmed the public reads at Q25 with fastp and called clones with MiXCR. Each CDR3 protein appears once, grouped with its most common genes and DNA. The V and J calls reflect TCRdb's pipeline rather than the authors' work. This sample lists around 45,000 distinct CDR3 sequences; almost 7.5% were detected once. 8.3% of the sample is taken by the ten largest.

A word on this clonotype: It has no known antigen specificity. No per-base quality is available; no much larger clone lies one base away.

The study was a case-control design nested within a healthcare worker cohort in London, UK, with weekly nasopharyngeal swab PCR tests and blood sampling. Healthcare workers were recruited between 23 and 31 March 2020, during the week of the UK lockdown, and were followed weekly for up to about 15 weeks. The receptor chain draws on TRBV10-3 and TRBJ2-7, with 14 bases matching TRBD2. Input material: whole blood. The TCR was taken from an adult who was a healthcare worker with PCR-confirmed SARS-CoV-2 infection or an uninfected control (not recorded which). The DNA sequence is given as TGTGCCATCAGCGGGACTAGCGGGGGCTACGAGCAGTACTTC. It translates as CAISGTSGGYEQYF.